A selection of T cell receptor beta chains follows, all from one sample in a study of control samples from healthy donors and cancer patients. Only in-frame clones appear in the TCRdb table, and some are missing; sequencing was by immunoSEQ multiplex PCR. Among more than 75,000 clones listed, over 85% were seen once. The sequenced sample was blood. The receptors were sampled from a man in his forties or fifties in good health. The CDR3 runs from the conserved cysteine through the conserved F or W. D genes are given only for firm matches. Only some rows state a clone size, as once, few, many or a class for expanded clones.

V gene: TRBV7-8
D gene: .
J gene: TRBJ2-6
clone size: .
CDR3 DNA: TGTGCCAGCAGCCAAACCACACTGCCTGGGGCCAACGTCCTGACTTTC
CDR3 protein: CASSQTTLPGANVLTF

V gene: TRBV9
D gene: .
J gene: TRBJ1-3
clone size: .
CDR3 DNA: TGTGCCAGCAGCGCCGCACACGACTCTGGAAACACCATATATTTT
CDR3 protein: CASSAAHDSGNTIYF

V gene: TRBV2
D gene: .
J gene: TRBJ2-7
clone size: .
CDR3 DNA: TGTGCCAGCAGTTCTGGCACGAGCTCCTACGAGCAGTACTTC
CDR3 protein: CASSSGTSSYEQYF

V gene: TRBV3-1/TRBV3-2
D gene: .
J gene: TRBJ1-4
clone size: .
CDR3 DNA: TGTGCCAGCAGCCAAGACCGGGGCCCGACTGAAAAACTGTTTTTT
CDR3 protein: CASSQDRGPTEKLFF

V gene: TRBV4-1
D gene: TRBD2
J gene: TRBJ2-5
clone size: .
CDR3 DNA: TGCGCCAGCAGCCAAGAAGGACTAGCGGGCATGGAAGAGACCCAGTACTTC
CDR3 protein: CASSQEGLAGMEETQYF

V gene: TRBV19
D gene: .
J gene: TRBJ1-5
clone size: .
CDR3 DNA: TGTGCCAGTAGTATAGATCGAACGGGGGGACAGCCCCAGCATTTT
CDR3 protein: CASSIDRTGGQPQHF

V gene: TRBV4-2
D gene: TRBD1
J gene: TRBJ1-5
clone size: .
CDR3 DNA: TGTGCCAGCAGCCAAGATCAAAAAACACAGGGGGGTCGCCAGCCCCAGCATTTT
CDR3 protein: CASSQDQKTQGGRQPQHF

V gene: TRBV7-7
D gene: .
J gene: TRBJ2-5
clone size: .
CDR3 DNA: TGTGCCAGCAGCTTCGGGGCAGAAGAGACCCAGTACTTC
CDR3 protein: CASSFGAEETQYF

V gene: TRBV10-3
D gene: .
J gene: TRBJ2-7
clone size: .
CDR3 DNA: TGTGCCATCAGTTGGGACACAGCCTACGAGCAGTACTTC
CDR3 protein: CAISWDTAYEQYF

V gene: TRBV7-6
D gene: .
J gene: TRBJ2-3
clone size: .
CDR3 DNA: TGTGCCAGCAGCAACACAGATACGCAGTATTTT
CDR3 protein: CASSNTDTQYF

V gene: TRBV11-2
D gene: .
J gene: TRBJ1-2
clone size: .
CDR3 DNA: TGTGCCAGCAGCTTTTCCCCTATGTCCTTAGGCTACACCTTC
CDR3 protein: CASSFSPMSLGYTF

V gene: TRBV27
D gene: .
J gene: TRBJ2-7
clone size: .
CDR3 DNA: TGTGCCAGCAGTTCCAGAGCGTCCTACGAGCAGTACTTC
CDR3 protein: CASSSRASYEQYF

V gene: TRBV5-4
D gene: .
J gene: TRBJ2-3
clone size: .
CDR3 DNA: TGTGCCAGCAGCTTGGGGCTAGAGGTAGATACGCAGTATTTT
CDR3 protein: CASSLGLEVDTQYF

V gene: TRBV15
D gene: TRBD1
J gene: TRBJ1-2
clone size: .
CDR3 DNA: TGTGCCACCAGCAGAACCCTGGGACAGGGGGCGCAGGGCTATGGCTACACCTTC
CDR3 protein: CATSRTLGQGAQGYGYTF

V gene: TRBV29-1
D gene: .
J gene: TRBJ1-1
clone size: .
CDR3 DNA: TGCAGCGTAGAGACGTCGGGGAACACTGAAGCTTTCTTT
CDR3 protein: CSVETSGNTEAFF

V gene: TRBV6-5
D gene: .
J gene: TRBJ1-4
clone size: .
CDR3 DNA: TGTGCCAGCAGGTCCGGCGCTGATGAAAAACTGTTTTTT
CDR3 protein: CASRSGADEKLFF

V gene: TRBV2
D gene: TRBD1
J gene: TRBJ1-2
clone size: once
CDR3 DNA: TGTGCCAGCACCAGGGAGGGGACAGGGCGACTTATGGGCTACACCTTC
CDR3 protein: CASTREGTGRLMGYTF

V gene: TRBV10-2
D gene: TRBD1
J gene: TRBJ1-4
clone size: .
CDR3 DNA: TGCGCCAGCAGTGAACCGACCGGACTAACAGGGGTTCATGAAAAACTGTTTTTT
CDR3 protein: CASSEPTGLTGVHEKLFF

V gene: TRBV3-1/TRBV3-2
D gene: TRBD1
J gene: TRBJ1-1
clone size: .
CDR3 DNA: TGTGCCAGCAGCCAGGCGGGACAGGGGGATTACACTGAAGCTTTCTTT
CDR3 protein: CASSQAGQGDYTEAFF

V gene: TRBV18
D gene: .
J gene: TRBJ2-3
clone size: .
CDR3 DNA: TGTGCCAGCTCACCAACTAGCACAGATACGCAGTATTTT
CDR3 protein: CASSPTSTDTQYF

V gene: TRBV18
D gene: TRBD2
J gene: TRBJ2-3
clone size: .
CDR3 DNA: TGTGCCAGCTCACCAAGGGGACTAGCGGGGACAGATACGCAGTATTTT
CDR3 protein: CASSPRGLAGTDTQYF

V gene: TRBV12-3/TRBV12-4
D gene: .
J gene: TRBJ2-1
clone size: .
CDR3 DNA: TGTGCCAGTCTCCGGGGGCCGAATGAGCAGTTCTTC
CDR3 protein: CASLRGPNEQFF

V gene: TRBV30
D gene: TRBD2
J gene: TRBJ2-7
clone size: .
CDR3 DNA: TGTGCCTGGAGTGTACTGAGCGGGGACGAGCAGTACTTC
CDR3 protein: CAWSVLSGDEQYF

V gene: TRBV11-3
D gene: TRBD2
J gene: TRBJ2-1
clone size: .
CDR3 DNA: TGTGCCAGCAGTCGGGGGGGCATCACCTTAAATGAGCAGTTCTTC
CDR3 protein: CASSRGGITLNEQFF

V gene: TRBV29-1
D gene: TRBD1
J gene: TRBJ2-5
clone size: .
CDR3 DNA: TGCAGCGTTGATGGACAGGGGATTAGGGAGACCCAGTACTTC
CDR3 protein: CSVDGQGIRETQYF

V gene: TRBV18
D gene: TRBD1
J gene: TRBJ2-2
clone size: .
CDR3 DNA: TGTGCCAGCTCACCACCCGGCGCAGGGGGCGCCAACGGGGAGCTGTTTTTT
CDR3 protein: CASSPPGAGGANGELFF

V gene: TRBV6-1
D gene: TRBD1
J gene: TRBJ2-3
clone size: .
CDR3 DNA: TGTGCCAGCAGTGAAGCGTTTGGGACAGGGTTTAAGGATACGCAGTATTTT
CDR3 protein: CASSEAFGTGFKDTQYF

V gene: TRBV15
D gene: TRBD2
J gene: TRBJ2-3
clone size: .
CDR3 DNA: TGTGCCACCAGCAGAGCTTTAGCGGGAGGCAGCACAGATACGCAGTATTTT
CDR3 protein: CATSRALAGGSTDTQYF

V gene: TRBV5-6
D gene: TRBD1
J gene: TRBJ1-2
clone size: .
CDR3 DNA: TGTGCCAGCAGCACGGGACAGGGGAGATATGGCTACACCTTC
CDR3 protein: CASSTGQGRYGYTF

V gene: TRBV3-1/TRBV3-2
D gene: TRBD1
J gene: TRBJ1-6
clone size: .
CDR3 DNA: TGTGCCAGCAGCCAAGAGGGGGACAGAGACTCACCCCTCCACTTT
CDR3 protein: CASSQEGDRDSPLHF

V gene: TRBV30
D gene: TRBD1
J gene: TRBJ1-5
clone size: .
CDR3 DNA: TGTGCCTGGAGTGTAGGGACAGGCCTCAATCAGCCCCAGCATTTT
CDR3 protein: CAWSVGTGLNQPQHF

V gene: TRBV30
D gene: TRBD1
J gene: TRBJ1-6
clone size: .
CDR3 DNA: TGTGCCTGGATAGCGAACGGACAGGGGAGATCACCCCTCCACTTT
CDR3 protein: CAWIANGQGRSPLHF

V gene: TRBV7-6
D gene: .
J gene: TRBJ1-3
clone size: .
CDR3 DNA: TGTGCCAGCAGCTTAGAAAGTTTCTCTGGAAACACCATATATTTT
CDR3 protein: CASSLESFSGNTIYF

V gene: TRBV15
D gene: .
J gene: TRBJ1-1
clone size: .
CDR3 DNA: TGTGCCACCAGCGCCAGGGAGGGACGGGGCACTGAAGCTTTCTTT
CDR3 protein: CATSAREGRGTEAFF

V gene: TRBV5-8
D gene: .
J gene: TRBJ1-3
clone size: few
CDR3 DNA: TGTGCCAGCAGCTTGTACACGGTCTCTGGAAACACCATATATTTT
CDR3 protein: CASSLYTVSGNTIYF

V gene: TRBV28
D gene: .
J gene: TRBJ2-1
clone size: .
CDR3 DNA: TGTGCCAGCAGCCCCCTAGCCGGTGAGCAGTTCTTC
CDR3 protein: CASSPLAGEQFF

V gene: TRBV4-2
D gene: TRBD1
J gene: TRBJ2-2
clone size: .
CDR3 DNA: TGTGCCAGCAGCCCCTCCGGGACAGCGAACACCGGGGAGCTGTTTTTT
CDR3 protein: CASSPSGTANTGELFF

V gene: TRBV19
D gene: .
J gene: TRBJ1-2
clone size: .
CDR3 DNA: TGTGCCAGTAGTATAGGGCCCCAGGGGCTCTATGGCTACACCTTC
CDR3 protein: CASSIGPQGLYGYTF

V gene: TRBV2
D gene: .
J gene: TRBJ1-1
clone size: .
CDR3 DNA: TGTGCCAGCAGTGAAGCCTCGACCCCCGGCGCTGAAGCTTTCTTT
CDR3 protein: CASSEASTPGAEAFF

V gene: TRBV25-1
D gene: .
J gene: TRBJ1-2
clone size: .
CDR3 DNA: TGTGCCAGCAGTGAATCGAAGGGGCGAAACTATGGCTACACCTTC
CDR3 protein: CASSESKGRNYGYTF

V gene: TRBV6-6
D gene: .
J gene: TRBJ2-7
clone size: .
CDR3 DNA: TGTGCCAGCAGTTACTCGGGGGAGCAGTACTTC
CDR3 protein: CASSYSGEQYF

V gene: TRBV21-1
D gene: .
J gene: TRBJ1-1
clone size: .
CDR3 DNA: TGTGCCAGCAGCACAAACGGGACAGCGGACACTGAAGCTTTCTTT
CDR3 protein: CASSTNGTADTEAFF

V gene: TRBV5-5
D gene: .
J gene: TRBJ2-7
clone size: .
CDR3 DNA: TGTGCCAGCAGCTTGTTTCCTCTTTACGAGCAGTACTTC
CDR3 protein: CASSLFPLYEQYF

V gene: TRBV5-1
D gene: .
J gene: TRBJ1-5
clone size: .
CDR3 DNA: TGCGCCAGCAGCTTCGGGGACTCCCTCAATCAGCCCCAGCATTTT
CDR3 protein: CASSFGDSLNQPQHF

V gene: TRBV3-1/TRBV3-2
D gene: TRBD2
J gene: TRBJ2-3
clone size: .
CDR3 DNA: TGTGCCAGCAGCCCCGGGACTAGCGGCACAGATACGCAGTATTTT
CDR3 protein: CASSPGTSGTDTQYF

V gene: TRBV2
D gene: .
J gene: TRBJ2-7
clone size: .
CDR3 DNA: TGTGCCAGCTTTCGGGGACTCCCCTCCTACGAGCAGTACTTC
CDR3 protein: CASFRGLPSYEQYF

V gene: TRBV2
D gene: .
J gene: TRBJ1-1
clone size: .
CDR3 DNA: TGTGCCAGCACTACCGACAGGAACACTGAAGCTTTCTTT
CDR3 protein: CASTTDRNTEAFF

V gene: TRBV19
D gene: .
J gene: TRBJ1-2
clone size: .
CDR3 DNA: TGTGCCAGTAGTATAGGGGGAGCTGGCTACACCTTC
CDR3 protein: CASSIGGAGYTF